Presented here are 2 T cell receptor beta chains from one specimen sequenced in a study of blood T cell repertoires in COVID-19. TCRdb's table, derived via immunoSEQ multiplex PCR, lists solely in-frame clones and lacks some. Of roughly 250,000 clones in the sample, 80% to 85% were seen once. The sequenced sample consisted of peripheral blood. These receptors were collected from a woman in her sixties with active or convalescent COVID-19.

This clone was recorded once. CDR3 DNA sequence: TGTGCCAGTAGTATAGCGACAGGGGGGATATACGAGCAGTACTTC. Its protein product is CASSIATGGIYEQYF. The chain has TRBV19 and TRBJ2-7, with 9 bases fitting TRBD1. The trim removed 1 base at V and 4 bases at J, leaving 5 bases unmatched. The CDR3 has 15 residues. The germline CDR1 and CDR2 sequences are LNHDA and SQIVND (reference sequence).

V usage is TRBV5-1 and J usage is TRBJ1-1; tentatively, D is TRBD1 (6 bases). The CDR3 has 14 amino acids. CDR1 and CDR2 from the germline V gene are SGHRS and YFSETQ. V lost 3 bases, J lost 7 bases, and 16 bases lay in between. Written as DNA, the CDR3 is TGCGCCAGCAGCTCTTATCGACAGGACCTTGAAGCTTTCTTT. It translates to CASSSYRQDLEAFF.